Listed below are T cell receptor beta chains from one sample, sequenced in a study of T cells in Graves' hyperthyroidism and ophthalmopathy. TCRdb used MiXCR to reprocess the multiplex PCR reads, holding one entry per CDR3 protein. The table lists a few hundred thousand distinct CDR3 sequences, around a sixth of them singletons, with 35% to 50% in the top ten. Sequenced: blood. Source of these receptors: a man aged 18-30 years with Graves' ophthalmopathy. Each CDR3 is given with its conserved first and last residue. The D gene is left open where the match is weak.

TRBJ1-5	.	TRBV28	CASSPQSGDQPQHF
TRBJ2-3	TRBD1	TRBV20-1	CSARVQGVDTQYF
TRBJ2-3	.	TRBV7-3	CASSLRDPQDTQYF
TRBJ2-2	.	TRBV9	CASSPELVRPAGFTGELFF
TRBJ2-3	.	TRBV3-1	CASSPSPGENTQYF
TRBJ1-3	.	TRBV6-1	CASTLAADTTGNTIYF
TRBJ2-7	.	TRBV29-1	CSVEVIGQYYEQYF
TRBJ1-1	TRBD1	TRBV20-1	CSASSQGGWDTEAFF
TRBJ2-7	TRBD1	TRBV9	CASSGGQPYEQYF
TRBJ2-7	TRBD2	TRBV18	CASSQVGGSYEQYF
TRBJ2-7	.	TRBV5-5	CASSLFHFYEQYF
TRBJ2-5	TRBD2	TRBV2	CASKRGGGQETQYF
TRBJ2-1	TRBD1	TRBV27	CASSLEGTDYNEQFF
TRBJ2-6	TRBD2	TRBV5-1	CASSLPTSWDPSGANVLTF
TRBJ2-1	TRBD1	TRBV12-3/TRBV12-4	CASSYDRVGEQFF
TRBJ2-3	TRBD2	TRBV7-3	CASSLLGLAGGPADTQYF
TRBJ1-2	.	TRBV5-1	CASSPGPPHGYTF
TRBJ2-7	.	TRBV28	CASGPHYEQYF
TRBJ1-2	TRBD1	TRBV12-3/TRBV12-4	CASSPDRGLSGYTF
TRBJ2-1	TRBD2	TRBV3-1	CASSQGQMTSREQFF
TRBJ2-2	TRBD2	TRBV2	CASIASGGAGTGELFF
TRBJ1-4	.	TRBV5-1	CASGAGEKLFF
TRBJ2-3	.	TRBV9	CASSVVGDSTDTQYF
TRBJ1-4	TRBD1	TRBV6-1	CASRRQGEGEKLFF
TRBJ2-1	.	TRBV7-9	CASSPIGNEQFF
TRBJ2-1	.	TRBV9	CASSPREGGYNEQFF
TRBJ2-2	.	TRBV4-1	CASSQVLYGELFF
TRBJ1-1	.	TRBV29-1	CSVARPGGTEAFF
TRBJ1-3	.	TRBV11-2	CASALSRSSGNAIYF
TRBJ1-1	.	TRBV7-8	CASSPQGEGTEAFF
TRBJ1-2	.	TRBV5-1	CASSLAGIDYGYTF
TRBJ1-1	.	TRBV9	CASSVGPAPNTEAFF
TRBJ1-2	.	TRBV10-3	CASSYVGGSDGYTF
TRBJ2-1	TRBD2	TRBV20-1	CSGAVSGGRGEQFF
TRBJ1-4	TRBD1	TRBV19	CASRGTDNEKLFF
TRBJ2-3	.	TRBV3-1	CASSQEIASTDTQYF
TRBJ2-1	.	TRBV12-3/TRBV12-4	CASSLEGRLKREQFF
TRBJ1-5	TRBD1	TRBV29-1	CSVGTGISNQPQHF
TRBJ1-1	.	TRBV10-3	CAISESRFTEAFF
TRBJ1-1	TRBD1	TRBV27	CASAADRANTEAFF
TRBJ2-1	.	TRBV28	CASSYGSGIGFF
TRBJ2-7	.	TRBV28	CASSHSLTYEQYF
TRBJ1-5	.	TRBV4-2	CASSQAEHQPQHF
TRBJ2-5	.	TRBV6-2/TRBV6-3	CASSYEETQYF
TRBJ2-7	.	TRBV6-2/TRBV6-3	CASSSAVLSYEQYF
TRBJ1-1	.	TRBV10-2	CASSELGSVNTEAFF
TRBJ1-5	.	TRBV6-1	CASSAGHLEGQPQHF
TRBJ1-4	.	TRBV7-9	CASSLAGDQKLFF
TRBJ2-5	TRBD2	TRBV5-1	CASSLELLAGGYKTETQYF
TRBJ1-4	.	TRBV27	CASSRASTNEKLFF
TRBJ2-5	.	TRBV5-6	CASPVRDRQETQYF
TRBJ2-3	TRBD1	TRBV20-1	CSATRDSSPDTQYF